This T cell receptor beta chain was recorded in a study of OX40 agonist ivuxolimab in advanced cancers. For the wider study: Ivuxolimab, which targeted the costimulatory receptor OX40 (CD134), was an agonistic, fully human IgG2 monoclonal antibody. Among the approximately 54 dose-escalation patients, some 20 had hepatocellular carcinoma, approximately 15 melanoma, 9 renal cell carcinoma and 9 head and neck cancer. A male proportion of 82.7% and a mean age of approximately 55 years, ranging from roughly 23 to 79, were recorded for the dose-escalation cohort. The point of sequencing TCRbeta in the periphery was to test whether ivuxolimab changed TCR sequence diversity and drove clonal T-cell expansion. Intravenous ivuxolimab was administered to patients every 2 weeks at six dose levels: 0.01, 0.1, 0.3, 1.5, 3 and 10 mg/kg. Three dose-escalation patients achieved partial responses, one with hepatocellular carcinoma and two with cutaneous melanoma. The paper describes the monotherapy dose-escalation part (N of about 52 patients) of the phase I trial of ivuxolimab. Patients were allowed to have had prior anti-PD-1, anti-PD-L1 or anti-CTLA-4 therapy, and roughly 40% of the dose-escalation patients had been treated with checkpoint inhibitors. General study outcomes and caveats: In the 0.1-3.0 mg/kg groups, partial responders had among the lowest normalized peripheral clonal expansion, particularly in CD8+ T cells. The antigen specificity of the peripheral T cells that underwent clonal expansion was not determined. After ivuxolimab, CD8+ T cells had more expanded clones than CD4+ T cells on average. At doses from 0.1 to 3.0 mg/kg, clonal expansion was seen in both CD4+ and CD8+ blood T cells between baseline and week 6. Low levels of normalized T-cell clonal expansion were also seen in some patients who did not respond.

For sequencing of the TCRbeta CDR3 region, genomic DNA was extracted from the sorted cells. TCRbeta CDR3 regions were sequenced using the immunoSEQ Assay. Here the immuneACCESS table is served through TCRdb, limited to in-frame sequences with V and J called. Missing clones are a known gap in these copies; in checked studies unresolved V genes cover under half, and the rest lacks a known reason. For this sample there are roughly 60,000 clones; about 90% appear just once. Around 15% of the sample is taken by the ten largest. Trimming costs V 2 bases and J 8 bases, and their ends lie 12 bases apart. The CDR3 starts with the cysteine, ends with the phenylalanine, and has 13 residues. Only the CDR3 DNA is retained, 39 bases long and in frame from the first base. Sequences LNHDA (CDR1) and SQIVND (CDR2) are obtained from the germline V gene (reference sequence). This clone was recorded once. Its antigen is still unknown. Base quality data are lacking; no much larger clone is found one base away.

Patients with a history of autoimmune disease or receiving systemic immunosuppression were excluded from the trial. In every dose cohort, peripheral blood was drawn for TCR sequencing at baseline, cycle 4 day 1, and cycle 7 day 1. The samples were taken from a phase I, first-in-human, multicenter, open-label dose-escalation trial of ivuxolimab. The trial enrolled adults with locally advanced or metastatic head and neck squamous cell, hepatocellular, melanoma or renal cell carcinoma. Before TCR sequencing, CD4+ T cells and CD8+ T cells from peripheral blood were sorted into separate populations. The rearranged segments are TRBV19 and TRBJ1-2; too little of a D gene remains to name it. Source: CD4+ or CD8+ T cells sorted from blood, taken in a trial of the OX40 agonist ivuxolimab. This receptor was taken from an adult with an advanced solid tumor such as melanoma, head and neck, liver or kidney cancer. The CDR3 region: CASSISGSGGYTF. The bases are TGTGCCAGTAGTATAAGCGGATCCGGGGGCTACACCTTC.